This TCR beta chain was observed in a study of T cells in Graves' hyperthyroidism and ophthalmopathy. Study-level results: The model forecast ophthalmopathy, anticipating it by a median approximately 6.2 months before onset. Blood also held most thyroid clonotypes expanded beyond 0.001.

Over 9 ml of fresh peripheral blood supplied the PBMCs. Trimming removed 0 bases at V and 3 bases at J, with 12 bases between. Germline V lookup: CDR1 SGDLS, CDR2 YYNGEE. CDR3 size: 15 residues. TCR beta CDR3 region amplification was performed from RNA transcripts. The HTBI primer set served for first-round RT-PCR of the TCR CDR3. One entry per CDR3 protein results from TCRdb running MiXCR on the multiplex PCR reads. The sample consists of around 760,000 distinct CDR3 sequences, roughly 32% of them appearing once. As for this clonotype: Its antigen is unidentified.

Sequencing was performed on blood. V gene TRBV9 combines with J gene TRBJ1-1, with no clear D. This TCR was sampled from a woman aged 40-49 years with Graves' hyperthyroidism. The CDR3 sequence: CASSVENRPDTEAFF. The CDR3, as DNA: TGTGCCAGCAGCGTAGAGAACCGACCGGACACTGAAGCTTTCTTT.